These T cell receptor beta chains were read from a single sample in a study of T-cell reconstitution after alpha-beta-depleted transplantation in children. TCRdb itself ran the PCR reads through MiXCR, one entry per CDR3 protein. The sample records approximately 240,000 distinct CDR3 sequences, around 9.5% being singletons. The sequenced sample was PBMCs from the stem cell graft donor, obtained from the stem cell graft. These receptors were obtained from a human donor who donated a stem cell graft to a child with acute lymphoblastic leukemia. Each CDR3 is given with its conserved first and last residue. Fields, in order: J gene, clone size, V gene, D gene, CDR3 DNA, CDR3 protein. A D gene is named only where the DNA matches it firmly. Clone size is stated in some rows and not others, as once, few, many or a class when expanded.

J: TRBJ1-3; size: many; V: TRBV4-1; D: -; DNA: TGCGCCAGCACCCCCGGGCCGGCGGGGAATATAAACACCATATATTTT; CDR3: CASTPGPAGNINTIYF
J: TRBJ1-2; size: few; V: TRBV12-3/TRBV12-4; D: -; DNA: TGTGCCAGCAACTCCTACCGCCGGGAGTGGGGCTACACCTTC; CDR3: CASNSYRREWGYTF
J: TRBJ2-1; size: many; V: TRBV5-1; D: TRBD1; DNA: TGCGCCAGCAGCTTGGGGACAGGGGGCATATCAAGCTCCTACAATGAGCAGTTCTTC; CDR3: CASSLGTGGISSSYNEQFF
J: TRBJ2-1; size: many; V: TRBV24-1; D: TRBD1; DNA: TGTGCCACCAGTGATGACCCGGGACAGGCGATCAATGAGCAGTTCTTC; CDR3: CATSDDPGQAINEQFF
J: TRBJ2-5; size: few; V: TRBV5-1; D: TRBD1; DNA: TGCGCCAGCAGCACGCAGGGGGCGCGGCAAGAGACCCAGTACTTC; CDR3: CASSTQGARQETQYF
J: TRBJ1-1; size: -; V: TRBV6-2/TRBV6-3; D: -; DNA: TGTGCCAGCAGTTACTCGGCTCGGGGTAATGTTATGAACACTGAAGCTTTCTTT; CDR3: CASSYSARGNVMNTEAFF
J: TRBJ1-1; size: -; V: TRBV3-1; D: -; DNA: TGTGCCACCACCCAATCAGCCGGAATCACTGAAGCTTTCTTT; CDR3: CATTQSAGITEAFF
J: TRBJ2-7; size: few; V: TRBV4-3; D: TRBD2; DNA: TGCGCCAGCAGCCAAGAACTAGCGGTCTCCTACGAGCAGTACTTC; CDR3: CASSQELAVSYEQYF
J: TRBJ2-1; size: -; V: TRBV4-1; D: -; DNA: TGCGCCAGCAGCCAAGGCCTTGGGGAGACCTACAATGAGCAGTTCTTC; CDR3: CASSQGLGETYNEQFF
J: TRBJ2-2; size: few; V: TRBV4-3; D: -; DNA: TGCGCCAGCAGCCACCTAGGGACCGGGGAGCTGTTTTTT; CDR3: CASSHLGTGELFF
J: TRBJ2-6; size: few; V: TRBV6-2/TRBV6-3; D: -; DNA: TGTGCCAGCCAAGGGGCCCCCACTCCAAAGGCGCCCAAGAGCTCTGGGGCCAACGTCCTGACTTTC; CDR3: CASQGAPTPKAPKSSGANVLTF
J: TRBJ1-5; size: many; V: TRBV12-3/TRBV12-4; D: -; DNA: TGTGCCAGCAGGCGGGATGCAGCTAGCAATCAGCCCCAGCATTTT; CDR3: CASRRDAASNQPQHF
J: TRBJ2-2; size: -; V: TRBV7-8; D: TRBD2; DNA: TGTTCTAGCAGCCCCGGAAGGCTAGCGGCCACCGGGGAGCTGTTTTTT; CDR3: CSSSPGRLAATGELFF
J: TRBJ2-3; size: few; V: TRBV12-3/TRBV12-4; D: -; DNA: TGTGCCAGCAGTTTTTTAGTTTTTAGACAGCTTTACACAGATACGCAGTATTTT; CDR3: CASSFLVFRQLYTDTQYF
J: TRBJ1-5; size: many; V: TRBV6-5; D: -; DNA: TGTGCCAGCAGCTATACCCGCGGGGGTGATCAGCCCCAGCATTTT; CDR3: CASSYTRGGDQPQHF
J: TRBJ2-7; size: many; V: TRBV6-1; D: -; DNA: TGTGCCAGCTCCATGTCCGGGCAGGGGTCTTACGAGCAGTACTTC; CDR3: CASSMSGQGSYEQYF
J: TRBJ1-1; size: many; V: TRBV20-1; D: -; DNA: TGCAGTGCCAACTTCCTGGAACTACCGGGCACTGAAGCTTTCTTT; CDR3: CSANFLELPGTEAFF
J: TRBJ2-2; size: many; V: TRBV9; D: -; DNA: TGTGCCAGCAGCGTAGTCTCCACCGGGGAGCTGTTTTTT; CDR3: CASSVVSTGELFF
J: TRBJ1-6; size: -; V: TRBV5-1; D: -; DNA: TGCGCCAGCAGCTTGGCCCAGGGCGGTAATTCACCCCTCCACTTT; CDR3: CASSLAQGGNSPLHF
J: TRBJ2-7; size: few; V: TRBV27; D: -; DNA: TGTGCCAGCAGTTTAAGCGCGGTGGGGGAGCAGTACTTC; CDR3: CASSLSAVGEQYF
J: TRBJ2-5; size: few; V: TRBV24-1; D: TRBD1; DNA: TGTGCCACCCAACAGGGGGCACGGGAGACCCAGTACTTC; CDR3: CATQQGARETQYF
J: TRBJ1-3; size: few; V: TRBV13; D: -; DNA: TGTGCCAGCAGCAATCGACTCAGTAAATCTGGAAACACCATATATTTT; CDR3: CASSNRLSKSGNTIYF
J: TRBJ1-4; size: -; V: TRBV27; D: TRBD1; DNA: TGTGCCAGCAGTTTAGTAAGGTTCGGGGACAGGGGTTTCAGGCGAAATGAAAAACTGTTTTTT; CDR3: CASSLVRFGDRGFRRNEKLFF
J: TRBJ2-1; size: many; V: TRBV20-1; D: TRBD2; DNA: TGCAGTGCTAGAGAGCGGGGGGGCCGCGAGCAGTTCTTC; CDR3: CSARERGGREQFF
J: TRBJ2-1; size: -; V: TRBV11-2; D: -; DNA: TGTGCCAGCAGCCTCCCCGCGTGGGGTTTGTCATACAATGAGCAGTTCTTC; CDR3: CASSLPAWGLSYNEQFF
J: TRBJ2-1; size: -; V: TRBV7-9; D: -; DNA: TGTGCCAGCAGCCGGTCGGGTGGGGGCTCCTACAATGAGCGGTTCTTC; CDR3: CASSRSGGGSYNERFF
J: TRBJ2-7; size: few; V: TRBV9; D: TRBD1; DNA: TGTGCCAGCAGCGTAGCTCGACAGGGTGGCGAGCAGTACTTC; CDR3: CASSVARQGGEQYF
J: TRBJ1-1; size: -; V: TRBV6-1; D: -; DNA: TGTGCCAGCAGTGGATCATTTTTTGCCAGGGCTACGAACACTGAAGCTTTCTTT; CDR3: CASSGSFFARATNTEAFF
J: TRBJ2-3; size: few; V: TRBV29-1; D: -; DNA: TGCAGCGTTGGGGCGGGCACAGATACGCAGTATTTT; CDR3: CSVGAGTDTQYF
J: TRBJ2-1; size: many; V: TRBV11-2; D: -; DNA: TGTGCCAGCAGCTTAGAGGTCAATGAGCAGTTCTTC; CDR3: CASSLEVNEQFF
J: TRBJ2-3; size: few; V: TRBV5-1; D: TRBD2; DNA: TGCGCCAGCAGTTGGACTAGCGGGGGCTATGGCACAGATACGCAGTATTTT; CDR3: CASSWTSGGYGTDTQYF
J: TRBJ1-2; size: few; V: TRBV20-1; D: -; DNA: TGCAGTGGGGAAGACAGGCTTCTTGGCTACACCTTC; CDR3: CSGEDRLLGYTF
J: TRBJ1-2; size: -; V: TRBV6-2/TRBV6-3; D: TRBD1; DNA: TGTGCCAGCAGTTCCGAAACTGGACAGGGAAGTTATGGCTACACCTTC; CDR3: CASSSETGQGSYGYTF
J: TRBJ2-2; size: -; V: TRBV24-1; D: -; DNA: TGTGCCACCAGTGACACGGGTCCCTCCGGGGAGCTGTTTTTT; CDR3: CATSDTGPSGELFF
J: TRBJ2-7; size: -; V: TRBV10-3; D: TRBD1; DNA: TGTGCCATCAGTCGGGACAGGGGCCACACGAAGTACTTC; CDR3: CAISRDRGHTKYF
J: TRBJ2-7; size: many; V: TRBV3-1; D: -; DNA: TGTGCCAGCAGCCGAGGACTCAGAGACGGTTCCTACGAGCAGTACTTC; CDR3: CASSRGLRDGSYEQYF
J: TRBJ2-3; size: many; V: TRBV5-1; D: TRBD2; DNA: TGCGCCAGCAGCCAACCGACTAGCGGGGGCACAGATACGCAGTATTTT; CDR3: CASSQPTSGGTDTQYF
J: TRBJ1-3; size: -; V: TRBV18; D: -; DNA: TGTGCCAGCTCCCAGTACTGGGGAGAGACTGGAAACACCATATATTTT; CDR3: CASSQYWGETGNTIYF
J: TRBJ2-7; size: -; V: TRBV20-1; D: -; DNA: TGCAGTGCCGAGATTGGAGACAGGAGCCTCTACGAGCAGTACTTC; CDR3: CSAEIGDRSLYEQYF
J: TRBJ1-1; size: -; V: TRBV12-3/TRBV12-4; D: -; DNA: TGTGCCAGCAGTTCAACAACAGCGAACACTGAAGCTTTCTTT; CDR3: CASSSTTANTEAFF
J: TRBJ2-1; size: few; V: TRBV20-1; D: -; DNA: TGCAGTGCTAGAGCTAGAATGTTTTCAGCTAACTCCTACAATGAGCAGTTCTTC; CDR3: CSARARMFSANSYNEQFF
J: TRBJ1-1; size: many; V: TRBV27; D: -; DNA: TGTGCCAGCAGTCCTCGACCCAGGGGCGTGAACACTGAAGCTTTCTTT; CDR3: CASSPRPRGVNTEAFF
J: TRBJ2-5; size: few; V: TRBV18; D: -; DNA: TGTGCCAGCTCACGGCCGGGACTGCAAAAAGAGACCCAGTACTTC; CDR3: CASSRPGLQKETQYF
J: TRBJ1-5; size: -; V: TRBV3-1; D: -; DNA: TGTGCCAGCAGCCAAGTACGGAGCAATCAGCCCCAGCATTTT; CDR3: CASSQVRSNQPQHF
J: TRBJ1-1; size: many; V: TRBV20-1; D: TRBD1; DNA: TGCAGTGCTAGAGATCTCTTGGGACAGGGGGCGCCGAGCACTGAAGCTTTCTTT; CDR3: CSARDLLGQGAPSTEAFF
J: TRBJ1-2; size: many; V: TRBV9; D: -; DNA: TGTGCCAGCCTCCGGGGGGTGGATGGCTACACCTTC; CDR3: CASLRGVDGYTF
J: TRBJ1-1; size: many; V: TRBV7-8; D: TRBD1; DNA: TGTGCCAGCAGCACCCGGCCCCAGGGGGCGAACACTGAAGCTTTCTTT; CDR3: CASSTRPQGANTEAFF
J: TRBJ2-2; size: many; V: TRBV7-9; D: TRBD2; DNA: TGTGCCAGCAGCTTTCCTAGCGGGGTCAACACCGGGGAGCTGTTTTTT; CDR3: CASSFPSGVNTGELFF
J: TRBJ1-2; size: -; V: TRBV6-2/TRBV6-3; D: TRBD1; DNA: TGTGCCAGCAGTTCCCGGACAGGATCCGGTGGCTACACCTTC; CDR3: CASSSRTGSGGYTF
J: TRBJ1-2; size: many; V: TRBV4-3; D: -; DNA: TGCGCCAGCAGCCAAGCTGAGGGGGTCAACTATGGCTACACCTTC; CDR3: CASSQAEGVNYGYTF
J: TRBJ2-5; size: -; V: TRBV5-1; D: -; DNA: TGCGCCAGCAGCGGCCAGGGACTGCTCCAAGAGACCCAGTACTTC; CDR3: CASSGQGLLQETQYF
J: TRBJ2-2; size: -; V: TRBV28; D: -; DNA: TGTGCCAGCAGTTTCGCAACAGGCACCGGGGAGCTGTTTTTT; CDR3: CASSFATGTGELFF
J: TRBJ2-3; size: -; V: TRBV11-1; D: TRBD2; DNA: TGTGCCAGCAGCTTCGGCCCCCTCGGAGCGGGGAGCACAGATACGCAGTATTTT; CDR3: CASSFGPLGAGSTDTQYF
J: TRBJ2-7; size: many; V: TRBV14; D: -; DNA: TGTGCCAGCAGCCAAGACGGTCGCGAGCAGTACTTC; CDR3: CASSQDGREQYF
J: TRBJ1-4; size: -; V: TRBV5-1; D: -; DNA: TGCGCCAGCAGCTTGGCCCAGAAAAATGAAAAACTGTTTTTT; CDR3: CASSLAQKNEKLFF